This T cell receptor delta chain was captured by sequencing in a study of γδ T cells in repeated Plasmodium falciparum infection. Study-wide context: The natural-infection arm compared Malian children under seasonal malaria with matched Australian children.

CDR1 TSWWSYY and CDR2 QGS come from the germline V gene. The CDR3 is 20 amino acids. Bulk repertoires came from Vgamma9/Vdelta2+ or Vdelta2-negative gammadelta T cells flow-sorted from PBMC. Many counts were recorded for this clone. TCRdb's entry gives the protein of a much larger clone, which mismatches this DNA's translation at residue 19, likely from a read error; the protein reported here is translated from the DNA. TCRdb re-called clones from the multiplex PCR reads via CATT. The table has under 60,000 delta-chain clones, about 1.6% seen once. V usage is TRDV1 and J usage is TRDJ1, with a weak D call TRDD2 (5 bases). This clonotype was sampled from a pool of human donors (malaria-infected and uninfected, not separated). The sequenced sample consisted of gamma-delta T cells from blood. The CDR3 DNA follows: TGTGCTCTTGGGCCTTTCCTCTCCTCCGTACGAGTTTCTTACACCGATAAACTCACCTTT. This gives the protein CALGPFLSSVRVSYTDKLTF.